These 23 T cell receptor beta chains originate from one sample sequenced in a study of T cells in Graves' hyperthyroidism and ophthalmopathy. TCR beta CDR3 sequences were amplified from RNA transcripts. The primer set for the first-round RT-PCR of the TCR CDR3 was HTBI. Each CDR3 protein gets one entry after TCRdb re-called the multiplex PCR reads with MiXCR. The sample lists some 600,000 distinct CDR3 sequences, around 13% seen once, with 5.5% to 7.5% in the top ten. The sample taken for sequencing was blood. These receptors were taken from a woman in her thirties with Graves' hyperthyroidism that later progressed to Graves' ophthalmopathy.

This clonotype was seen ten or more times. The chain uses TRBV11-1 and TRBJ2-4; D gene unclear. V was trimmed by 5 bases and J by 0 bases, leaving 17 bases between them. CDR1 is SGHAT, CDR2 FQDESV, per germline (reference sequence). This CDR3 region has 17 residues. The CDR3 spells CASSNIGPNLAKNIQYF. The DNA of the CDR3 is TGTGCCAGCAGCAATATAGGGCCGAATCTAGCCAAAAACATTCAGTACTTC.

In its sample, this clonotype was seen many times. V is TRBV18 and J is TRBJ2-5, with TRBD1 identical over 7 bases. The CDR3 consists of 15 residues. Trimming took 6 bases from V and 1 from J; bases not matched to a gene: 8. Looked up from germline, CDR1 is KGHSH and CDR2 is LQKENI. In DNA form, the CDR3 reads TGTGCCAGCTCCCAACGACAGGGCCTCCAAGAGACCCAGTACTTC. Protein product: CASSQRQGLQETQYF. The full variable domain, in which reference TRBV18 and TRBJ2-5 provide the parts outside the CDR3, is NAGVMQNPRHLVRRRGQEARLRCSPMKGHSHVYWYRQLPEEGLKFMVYLQKENIIDESGMPKERFSAEFPKEGPSILRIQQVVRGDSAAYFCASSQRQGLQETQYFGPGTRLLVL.

Ten or more counts support this clonotype. The V gene is TRBV19, the J gene TRBJ1-2, with 8 bases that match TRBD1. CDR1 is LNHDA and CDR2 is SQIVND in the germline V gene (reference sequence). This CDR3 spans 17 amino acids. J lost 3 bases, V lost 8 bases, and 17 bases had no gene match. The CDR3 is CASRPGTGESPYYGYTF. CDR3 coding DNA: TGTGCCAGTCGGCCGGGGACAGGCGAAAGCCCGTACTATGGCTACACCTTC.

This clonotype was counted at least ten times. This chain joins TRBV30 and TRBJ2-1; D is perhaps TRBD2 (6 bases). The CDR3 runs to 13 residues. CDR1 and CDR2 from the germline V gene are GTSNPN and SVGIG (reference sequence). V gave up 1 base and J gave up 3 bases, with 7 bases separating them. Here the CDR3 reads CAWSAGDYNEQFF. CDR3 DNA: TGTGCCTGGAGTGCGGGGGACTACAATGAGCAGTTCTTC. The whole variable domain, filled in from reference TRBV30 and TRBJ2-1, reads SQTIHQWPATLVQPVGSPLSLECTVEGTSNPNLYWYRQAAGRGLQLLFYSVGIGQISSEVPQNLSASRPQDRQFILSSKKLLLSDSGFYLCAWSAGDYNEQFFGPGTRLTVL.

The sample holds many counts of this clonotype. This sequence joins TRBV5-5 and TRBJ1-4; 9 bases are a match to TRBD1. The CDR3 loop spans 16 amino acids. Unmatched junction bases numbered 5, after V lost 4 bases and J lost 1 base. The V gene's germline CDR1 is SGHKS and CDR2 YYEKEE (reference sequence). CDR3 sequence reads: CASSRGQGGTNEKLFF. CDR3 sequence (DNA): TGTGCCAGCAGCAGGGGACAGGGCGGAACTAATGAAAAACTGTTTTTT.

CDR3 nucleotide sequence: TGTGCCAGCAGGGGGGACACCTCCTACAATGAGCAGTTCTTC. Its protein is CASRGDTSYNEQFF. The chain combines TRBV6-1 with TRBJ2-1, with a possible D match to TRBD1 (6 bases). The CDR3 spans 14 residues. The V and J ends lost 6 bases and 0 bases respectively, with 9 bases between them. From germline, CDR1 is MNHNS and CDR2 SASEGT.

At least ten counts were recorded for this clonotype. The chain joins TRBV27 to TRBJ1-2; possible D gene TRBD1, 5 bases. CDR1 is MNHEY, CDR2 SMNVEV, per germline (reference sequence). With 9 bases removed from V and 8 bases from J, the gap between germline ends came to 16 bases. The CDR3 spans 12 residues. DNA for the CDR3: TGTGCCAGTCGCCGGGACGGCAGAGGCTACACCTTC. Encoded protein: CASRRDGRGYTF.

This chain joins TRBV19 and TRBJ1-1; 11 nucleotides match TRBD1. V gave up 6 bases and J gave up 1 base; unmatched junction bases: 7. The CDR3 sequence is 16 residues long. Germline CDR1 is LNHDA and CDR2 is SQIVND (reference sequence). For the CDR3, the DNA is TGTGCCAGTAGCCTGGGACAGGGGGACCCGAACACTGAAGCTTTCTTT. Its translation is CASSLGQGDPNTEAFF.

In this sample, this clonotype turned up many times. The chain is built from TRBV25-1 and TRBJ1-2; tentatively, D is TRBD1 (5 bases). Germline-derived CDR1 and CDR2 are MGHDK and SYGVNS. V was shortened by 4 bases and J by 4 bases, with 19 bases between the two germline ends. The CDR3 is made up of 16 amino acids. CDR3 in DNA: TGTGCCAGCAGTGGTAGTGTGGACACAAGTACCTATGGCTACACCTTC. Its protein is CASSGSVDTSTYGYTF.

This clonotype appeared many times. The chain employs TRBV2 and TRBJ2-2; TRBD1 matches 10 bases. The CDR3 is made up of 15 amino acids. V shed 4 bases, J shed 4 bases, and the junction held 3 bases outside the gene matches. Germline V gene data show CDR1 as SNHLY and CDR2 as FYNNEI. The CDR3 DNA reads as TGTGCCAGCAGTGGGGACAGGGGTGGCACCGGGGAGCTGTTTTTT. Encoded protein: CASSGDRGGTGELFF.

This clonotype came up many times. The V and J genes are TRBV5-6 and TRBJ1-1; D gene unclear. V was clipped by 3 bases and J by 1 base, with 13 bases between them. CDR3 length equals 15 residues. Germline values: CDR1 SGHDT, CDR2 YYEEEE. CDR3 in amino acids: CASSSTLRQNTEAFF. The CDR3 bases are TGTGCCAGCAGCTCGACCCTCAGACAGAACACTGAAGCTTTCTTT.

The chain carries TRBV11-3 and TRBJ2-2; 7 nucleotides line up with TRBD1. The J segment lost 7 bases and the V segment lost 3 bases, leaving 11 bases of the junction unmatched. Germline-derived CDR1 and CDR2 are SGHNT and YENEEA. This CDR3 region has 16 residues. The CDR3, as DNA: TGTGCCAGCAGCTTGAAACCGGGACAGACCGTCGGGGAGCTGTTTTTT. This encodes CASSLKPGQTVGELFF.

V gene TRBV13 combines with J gene TRBJ2-2; possible D gene TRBD2, 5 bases. The length of the CDR3 is 15 residues. The V gene's germline CDR1 is PRHDT and CDR2 FYEKMQ (reference sequence). V lost 5 bases to trimming and J lost 4 bases, with 14 bases between them. DNA for the CDR3: TGTGCCAGCAGCCACGGACTGGCCCCCACCGGGGAGCTGTTTTTT. Translation gives CASSHGLAPTGELFF.

Notes on this clonotype: Given a much more abundant clone one base away, this may be a read error. The CDR3: CASSFGTENQPQHF. As DNA, the CDR3 is TGTGCCAGCAGTTTCGGGACAGAGAATCAGCCCCAGCATTTT. V and J are TRBV3-1 and TRBJ1-5; TRBD1 matches 7 bases. Trimming took 6 bases from V and 4 from J; bases not matched to a gene: 6. CDR1 and CDR2 (germline): LGHDT, YNNKEL (reference sequence). There are 14 residues in the CDR3.

The chain carries TRBV6-4 and TRBJ2-1, with TRBD2 matching 7 bases. The CDR3 is 16 residues long. Germline CDR1 and CDR2: MRHNA and SNTAGT. Trimming removed 5 bases from V and 9 bases from J; junction bases left unmatched: 16. CDR3 residues: CASSREWREPRTEQFF. The CDR3 bases are TGTGCCAGCAGTAGAGAGTGGCGGGAGCCGAGGACTGAGCAGTTCTTC.

This clonotype has more than one count but fewer than ten. The chain employs TRBV10-3 and TRBJ1-1; 7 bases are a match to TRBD1. V gave up 3 bases and J gave up 2 bases; unmatched junction bases: 9. Germline loops: CDR1 ENHRY, CDR2 SYGVKD. The CDR3 runs 16 residues. The CDR3, as DNA: TGTGCCATCAGTGATAGGGACAGAGTATCCAACACTGAAGCTTTCTTT. Its protein product is CAISDRDRVSNTEAFF.

A note on this clonotype: A much larger clone differs from this one at a single base, so this may be a read error. The chain joins TRBV30 to TRBJ2-6; D might be TRBD1 (5 bases). The CDR3 is made up of 15 amino acids. Germline loops: CDR1 GTSNPN, CDR2 SVGIG (reference sequence). CDR3 sequence: CAWSVRVSGANVMTF. CDR3 nucleotide sequence: TGTGCCTGGAGTGTAAGGGTCTCTGGGGCCAACGTCATGACTTTC.

This clonotype has at least ten counts. The chain joins TRBV9 to TRBJ2-1; D gene uncertain. From germline, CDR1 is SGDLS and CDR2 YYNGEE. Trimming removed 3 bases from V and 11 bases from J, with 9 bases in between. The CDR3 is 11 residues long. The CDR3 spells CASSATNQQFF. The CDR3 DNA reads TGTGCCAGCAGCGCTACAAATCAGCAGTTCTTC.

In this sample, this clonotype turned up many times. The genes are TRBV19 and TRBJ1-6; 7 bases are shared with TRBD1. Germline V gene data show CDR1 as LNHDA and CDR2 as SQIVND (reference sequence). This CDR3 contains 15 residues. Unmatched junction bases numbered 4, after V lost 3 bases and J lost 5 bases. The CDR3 nucleotides are TGTGCCAGTAGTATGGCGGGACAGAATAATTCACCCCTCCACTTT. It specifies CASSMAGQNNSPLHF.

This clonotype was seen ten or more times. V and J are TRBV12-3 or TRBV12-4 and TRBJ1-5; TRBD1 agrees at 7 bases. J was trimmed by 0 bases and V by 5 bases; bases with no gene match: 1. The CDR3 consists of 14 residues. In nucleotides, the CDR3 is TGTGCCAGCAGTGGGGACAGTAGCAATCAGCCCCAGCATTTT. This sequence encodes CASSGDSSNQPQHF.

About this clonotype itself: The CDR3 ends on some other residue instead of the conserved phenylalanine or tryptophan, so this is likely a read error. The chain has TRBV7-9 and TRBJ2-1; possibly TRBD2 for D (6 bases). Deletions cut 2 bases from V and 6 bases from J, with 14 bases between. The CDR3 spans 15 residues. CDR1 SEHNR and CDR2 FQNEAQ come from the germline V gene (reference sequence). The CDR3 DNA reads TGTGCCAGCAGCTTAAATATAGCCGGGGGCAATGAGCAGTTCTGC. Its translation: CASSLNIAGGNEQFC.

V is TRBV4-1 and J is TRBJ1-2, with 8 bases matching TRBD1. The CDR3 totals 16 residues. In germline, CDR1 is MGHRA, CDR2 YSYEKL. J was trimmed by 2 bases and V by 3 bases; bases with no gene match: 8. The CDR3 region is CASSQQGQASNYGYTF. The CDR3 DNA sequence: TGCGCCAGCAGCCAGCAGGGACAGGCATCAAACTATGGCTACACCTTC.

This clonotype was detected ten times or more. The chain combines TRBV12-5 with TRBJ1-6; D may be TRBD1 (5 bases). The germline V gene encodes CDR1 LGHNT and CDR2 FRNRAP. Trimming cost V 1 base and J 9 bases, with 7 bases left between them. This CDR3 contains 13 residues. CDR3 amino acids: CASGLAGGSPLHF. The CDR3 nucleotides read TGTGCTAGTGGTTTGGCGGGGGGTTCACCCCTCCACTTT.